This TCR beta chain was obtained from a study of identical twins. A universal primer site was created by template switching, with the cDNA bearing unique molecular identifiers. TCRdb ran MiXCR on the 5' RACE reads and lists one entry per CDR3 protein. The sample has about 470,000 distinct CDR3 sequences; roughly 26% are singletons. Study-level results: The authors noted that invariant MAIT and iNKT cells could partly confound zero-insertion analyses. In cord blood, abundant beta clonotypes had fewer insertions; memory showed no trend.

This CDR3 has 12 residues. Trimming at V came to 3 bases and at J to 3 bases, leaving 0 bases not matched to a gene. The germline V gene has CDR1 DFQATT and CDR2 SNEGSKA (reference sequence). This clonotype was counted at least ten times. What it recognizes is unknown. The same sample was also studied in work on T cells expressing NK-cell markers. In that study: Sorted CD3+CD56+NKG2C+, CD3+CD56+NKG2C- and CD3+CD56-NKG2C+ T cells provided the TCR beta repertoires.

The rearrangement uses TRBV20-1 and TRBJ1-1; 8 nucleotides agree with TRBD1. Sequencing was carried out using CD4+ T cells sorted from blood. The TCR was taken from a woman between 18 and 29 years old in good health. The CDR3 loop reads CSARTGDTEAFF. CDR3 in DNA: TGCAGTGCTAGGACAGGGGACACTGAAGCTTTCTTT.